In this sample, the clone carrying this T cell receptor beta chain turned up once. This specimen comes from a study of control samples from healthy donors and cancer patients. Some clones are missing from TCRdb's copy, which holds only in-frame ones; the method was immunoSEQ multiplex PCR. Of more than 65,000 clones listed, roughly 90% were seen once; the top ten hold 1.9%. The V and J ends lost 4 bases and 1 base, in that order; junction bases with no gene match: 0. Per the germline V gene, CDR1 is MRHNA and CDR2 is SNTAGT. The CDR3 is 14 residues long. The source material was PBMCs. This chain links TRBV6-4 with TRBJ2-2; 7 bases align to TRBD2. The sequence derives from a woman in her sixties with head and neck cancer. The CDR3, as DNA: TGTGCCAGCAGTGCGGGAGGGAACACCGGGGAGCTGTTTTTT. Its translation is CASSAGGNTGELFF.